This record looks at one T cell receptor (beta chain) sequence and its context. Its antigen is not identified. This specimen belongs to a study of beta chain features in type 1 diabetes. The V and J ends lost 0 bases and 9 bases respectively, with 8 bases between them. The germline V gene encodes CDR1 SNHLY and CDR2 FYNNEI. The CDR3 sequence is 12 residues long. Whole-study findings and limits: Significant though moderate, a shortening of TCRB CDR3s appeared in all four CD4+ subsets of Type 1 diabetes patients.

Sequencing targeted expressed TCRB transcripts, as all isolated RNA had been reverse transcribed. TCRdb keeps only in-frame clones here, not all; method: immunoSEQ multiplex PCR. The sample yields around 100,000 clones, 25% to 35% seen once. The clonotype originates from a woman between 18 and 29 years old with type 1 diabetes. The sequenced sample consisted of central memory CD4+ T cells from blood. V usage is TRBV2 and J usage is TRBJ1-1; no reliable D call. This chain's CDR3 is CASSEAQWQAFF. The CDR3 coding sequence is TGTGCCAGCAGTGAAGCGCAATGGCAAGCTTTCTTT.